Listed below are T cell receptor beta chains from one sample, sequenced in a study of blood T cell repertoires in COVID-19. Data came from immunoSEQ multiplex PCR; TCRdb stores just in-frame clones and leaves some out. The top ten clones hold roughly 10% of a sample with around 87,000 clones, around four fifths of them seen once. The material sequenced was peripheral blood. Source of these receptors: an elderly woman with acute or convalescent COVID-19. Both conserved end residues are part of each CDR3. Each record gives: V gene, clone size, D gene, CDR3 length, J gene, CDR3 DNA, CDR3 protein. A D gene is named only where the DNA matches it firmly. Clone size is given for some rows only: seen once, a few or many times, or a class if the clone is expanded.

TRBV6-6	NA	TRBD2	15	TRBJ2-5	TGTGCCAGCAGCGATAGCGGGGGGCCTCAAGAGACCCAGTACTTC	CASSDSGGPQETQYF
TRBV6-5	NA	NA	12	TRBJ2-7	TGTGCCAGCCGGGGCTTAGGGGGCGAGCAGTACTTC	CASRGLGGEQYF
TRBV7-3	NA	NA	15	TRBJ2-2	TGTGCCAGCAGCTTCTATAATTCAGGCACCGGGGAGCTGTTTTTT	CASSFYNSGTGELFF
TRBV7-2	NA	TRBD1	13	TRBJ2-7	TGTGCCAGCAGGCCGACAGGGCCCGGTGAGCAGTACTTC	CASRPTGPGEQYF
TRBV3-1/TRBV3-2	NA	TRBD1	13	TRBJ2-5	TGTGCCAGCAGGACAGGGGGGCAAGAGACCCAGTACTTC	CASRTGGQETQYF
TRBV6-2/TRBV6-3	once	TRBD1	13	TRBJ1-2	TGTGCCAGCAGTTACTCACCAGGGGGAGGCTACACCTTC	CASSYSPGGGYTF
TRBV9	once	NA	14	TRBJ2-1	TGTGCCAGCAGCCCCCACAGTGCCTACAATGAGCAGTTCTTC	CASSPHSAYNEQFF
TRBV19	NA	NA	15	TRBJ2-6	TGTGCCAGTAGTATTGGCAGCTCTGGGGCCAACGTCCTGACTTTC	CASSIGSSGANVLTF
TRBV30	NA	NA	13	TRBJ1-6	TGTGCCTGGAGGGCTTCCTATAATTCACCCCTCCACTTT	CAWRASYNSPLHF
TRBV7-8	NA	NA	18	TRBJ1-3	TGTGCCAGCAGCTTAAGTTCTTTGGGGCGCCTCTCTGGAAACACCATATATTTT	CASSLSSLGRLSGNTIYF
TRBV6-5	NA	NA	14	TRBJ2-2	TGTGCCAGCAGTTATAACGGGGGAACCGGGGAGCTGTTTTTT	CASSYNGGTGELFF
TRBV6-5	NA	TRBD1	14	TRBJ2-5	TGTGCCAGCAGACTAGACAGGGGGAAGGAGACCCAGTACTTC	CASRLDRGKETQYF
TRBV24-1	NA	NA	16	TRBJ2-1	TGTGCCACCAGTGATTTCCCGGGTAGCTCCTACAATGAGCAGTTCTTC	CATSDFPGSSYNEQFF
TRBV28	NA	TRBD2	16	TRBJ2-5	TGTGCCAGTTCGACTAGCGGGAGGGCCCGGGTAGAGACCCAGTACTTC	CASSTSGRARVETQYF
TRBV12-3/TRBV12-4	NA	NA	12	TRBJ1-6	TGTGCCAGCAGTTTATCGGATTCACCCCTCCACTTT	CASSLSDSPLHF
TRBV7-3	once	NA	13	TRBJ1-6	TGTGCCAGCTCTGACACCGGTAATTCACCCCTCCACTTT	CASSDTGNSPLHF
TRBV19	NA	TRBD1	13	TRBJ1-2	TGTGCCAGTAAATGGACAGGCAACTATGGCTACACCTTC	CASKWTGNYGYTF
TRBV5-4	NA	TRBD2	15	TRBJ2-7	TGTGCCAGCAGCGGCGGGACTAGCGGAGCGAGGGAGCAGTACTTC	CASSGGTSGAREQYF
TRBV7-2	NA	TRBD1	15	TRBJ2-7	TGTGCCAGCAGCTCCCGGACAGGGGGGTCCTACGAGCAGTACTTC	CASSSRTGGSYEQYF
TRBV5-1	NA	NA	15	TRBJ2-5	TGCGCCAGCAGCTTGAACAGCCCCTACCAAGAGACCCAGTACTTC	CASSLNSPYQETQYF
TRBV7-9	NA	NA	15	TRBJ2-2	TGTGCCAGCAGCTTCGGACTGGCGAACACCGGGGAGCTGTTTTTT	CASSFGLANTGELFF
TRBV28	NA	NA	16	TRBJ2-2	TGTGCCAGCAGCCCTTATGGACACACGAACACCGGGGAGCTGTTTTTT	CASSPYGHTNTGELFF
TRBV4-1	NA	TRBD1	13	TRBJ1-2	TGCGCCAGCAGCCAAACAGGGGGATATGGCTACACCTTC	CASSQTGGYGYTF
TRBV3-1/TRBV3-2	NA	NA	12	TRBJ1-2	TGTGCCAGCAGCCCGCGGACAGACCGCTACACCTTC	CASSPRTDRYTF
TRBV24-1	NA	TRBD1	15	TRBJ1-2	TGTGCCACCAGTGACGCCAACAGGGGGCTAGGTGGCTACACCTTC	CATSDANRGLGGYTF
TRBV6-1	NA	NA	13	TRBJ1-1	TGTGCCAGCAGTGAAGCGCTTCGACTGCGCGCTTTCTTT	CASSEALRLRAFF
TRBV7-2	NA	NA	15	TRBJ2-1	TGTGCCAGCAGCTTAGGCGTGAGCTCCTACAATGAGCAGTTCTTC	CASSLGVSSYNEQFF